Sequencing of this TCR beta chain was carried out in a study of post-analysis software for immune sequencing data. Built from TCR beta cDNA, the libraries had unique molecular identifiers in them. Using its own MiXCR run on the PCR reads, TCRdb lists one record per CDR3 protein. The table shows roughly 600,000 distinct CDR3 sequences, with about 44% occurring only once. V was cut by 4 bases and J by 6 bases, with 18 bases left in between. The germline gives CDR1 MNHEY, CDR2 SMNVEV (reference sequence). CDR3 length: 15 residues. As to this clonotype: Antigen specificity is unknown.

Study-wide results and limits: F measure grouped same-batch samples tightly together. TRBV segments more frequent in patients than in controls numbered several and included TRBV5-6, TRBV5-1 and TRBV20-1.

This TCR derives from a girl aged 5-17 years with multiple sclerosis. This chain links TRBV27 with TRBJ1-2; perhaps TRBD1 as D (6 bases). The sequencing sample was made of blood. The CDR3 nucleotides are TGTGCCAGCAGTTCCGAACAGGGATCATACAATGGCTACACCTTC. This gives the protein CASSSEQGSYNGYTF.